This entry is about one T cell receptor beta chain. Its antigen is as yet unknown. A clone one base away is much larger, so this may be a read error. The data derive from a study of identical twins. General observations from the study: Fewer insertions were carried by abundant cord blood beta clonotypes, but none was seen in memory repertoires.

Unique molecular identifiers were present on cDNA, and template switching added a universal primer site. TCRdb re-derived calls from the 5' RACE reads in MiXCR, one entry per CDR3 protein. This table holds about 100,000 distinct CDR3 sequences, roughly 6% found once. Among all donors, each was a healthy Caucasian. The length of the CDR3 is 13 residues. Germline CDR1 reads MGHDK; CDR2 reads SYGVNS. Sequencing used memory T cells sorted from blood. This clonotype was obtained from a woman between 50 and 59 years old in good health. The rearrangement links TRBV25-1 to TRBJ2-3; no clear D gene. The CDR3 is CANSEFGTDTQYF. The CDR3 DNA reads TGTGCCAACAGTGAATTCGGAACAGATACGCAGTATTTT.